Each of the 23 T cell receptor beta chains below was sequenced from the same sample in a study of cytomegalovirus exposure and HLA in healthy donors. Some clones are missing from TCRdb's copy, which holds only in-frame ones; the method was immunoSEQ multiplex PCR. This table has about 400,000 clones, 70% to 90% appearing once. The sequencing sample was made of PBMCs. The origin of the receptors is a woman younger than 35 in good health and CMV-seronegative.

CDR3 bases: TGTGCCAGCTCAGATACAGGGTCCAATTCACCCCTCCACTTT. Its protein product is CASSDTGSNSPLHF. V and J are TRBV18 and TRBJ1-6; maybe TRBD1 (6 bases). The germline V gene has CDR1 KGHSH and CDR2 LQKENI. V was trimmed by 5 bases and J by 7 bases, leaving 12 bases between them. This CDR3 is 14 amino acids long.

The J gene is TRBJ1-1, the V gene TRBV28; 8 positions match TRBD1. The J segment lost 4 bases and the V segment lost 4 bases, leaving 8 bases of the junction unmatched. Germline CDR1 is MDHEN and CDR2 is SYDVKM. The CDR3 has 15 residues. The CDR3 loop reads CASSSGQGGRTEAFF. In DNA, the CDR3 is TGTGCCAGCAGTTCCGGACAGGGCGGACGCACTGAAGCTTTCTTT.

This chain uses TRBV13 with TRBJ2-7, with a possible D match to TRBD2 (7 bases). Trimming pared 5 bases from V and 1 base from J, leaving 21 bases between. CDR1 and CDR2 (germline): PRHDT, FYEKMQ (reference sequence). CDR3 length: 17 amino acids. DNA of the CDR3: TGTGCCAGCAGCCATGAGTCGGGGGGCACGATGTCCTACGAGCAGTACTTC. It translates to CASSHESGGTMSYEQYF.

The chain has TRBV6-1 and TRBJ1-1; 7 nucleotides align to TRBD1. Germline trimming cut 6 bases from V and 11 bases from J; bases unmatched to any gene: 12. CDR3 length: 13 residues. The germline CDR1 and CDR2 sequences are MNHNS and SASEGT. The CDR3 sequence is CASRFGTADGAFF. In DNA, the CDR3 is TGTGCCAGCAGGTTCGGGACAGCCGACGGGGCTTTCTTT.

The chain uses TRBV7-9 and TRBJ2-5, with 9 bases that match TRBD2. CDR1 is SEHNR, CDR2 FQNEAQ, per germline (reference sequence). The CDR3 contains 14 residues. V dropped 5 bases and J dropped 6; count of bases not matched to a gene: 7. The CDR3 here is CASSGASGGQTQYF. The CDR3 DNA reads TGTGCCAGCAGCGGAGCCAGCGGGGGGCAGACCCAGTACTTC.

The genes are TRBV2 and TRBJ1-2, with 7 bases identical to TRBD1. The germline gives CDR1 SNHLY, CDR2 FYNNEI. The CDR3 is made up of 13 amino acids. Trimming cost V 6 bases and J 4 bases; bases outside gene matches: 5. The DNA for the CDR3 is TGTGCCAGCAGGGGGGACAGCTCCTATGGCTACACCTTC. Protein sequence: CASRGDSSYGYTF. Using reference TRBV2 and TRBJ1-2 for the parts outside the CDR3, the full variable domain is EPEVTQTPSHQVTQMGQEVILRCVPISNHLYFYWYRQILGQKVEFLVSFYNNEISEKSEIFDDQFSVERPDGSNFTLKIRSTKLEDSAMYFCASRGDSSYGYTFGSGTRLTVV.

The table lists this clone with a count of one. The J gene is TRBJ2-3, the V gene TRBV28; 7 nucleotides agree with TRBD2. Germline trimming cut 6 bases from V and 4 bases from J; bases unmatched to any gene: 10. Germline CDR1 and CDR2: MDHEN and SYDVKM. This CDR3 has 15 residues. The CDR3 sequence: CASSLGGLESDTQYF. Written as DNA, the CDR3 is TGTGCCAGCAGCCTTGGAGGACTAGAGTCAGATACGCAGTATTTT.

J is TRBJ1-2 and V is TRBV5-1; TRBD1 matches 8 bases. Losses at the gene ends were 0 bases for V and 7 bases for J; bases not matched to a gene: 8. The germline gives CDR1 SGHRS, CDR2 YFSETQ. The CDR3 totals 15 residues. The DNA for the CDR3 is TGCGCCAGCAGCTTGGCGCAGGGGGCTCAATCTGGCTACACCTTC. This gives the protein CASSLAQGAQSGYTF.

Here the CDR3 reads CASSIRNPGTTTYEQYF. The CDR3 nucleotides read TGTGCCAGTAGTATAAGAAACCCCGGGACTACGACCTACGAGCAGTACTTC. The chain combines TRBV19 with TRBJ2-7; 7 bases match TRBD2. This CDR3 comprises 17 residues. The J segment lost 2 bases and the V segment lost 2 bases, leaving 12 bases of the junction unmatched. Germline loops: CDR1 LNHDA, CDR2 SQIVND (reference sequence).

J is TRBJ1-5 and V is TRBV19; no reliable D call. From germline, CDR1 is LNHDA and CDR2 SQIVND (reference sequence). The CDR3 loop spans 15 amino acids. Trimming took off 6 bases at V and 2 bases at J, with 14 bases between the two ends. The CDR3 bases are TGTGCCAGTAGGTCGGGAGGGTGGGGCAATCAGCCCCAGCATTTT. It codes for CASRSGGWGNQPQHF.

This chain connects TRBV4-1 to TRBJ1-5; no definite D call. Germline V gene data show CDR1 as MGHRA and CDR2 as YSYEKL. This CDR3 has 15 residues. Trimming took 4 bases from V and 4 from J, leaving 14 bases between them. This CDR3 reads CASSPEGGNNQPQHF. CDR3 nucleotides: TGCGCCAGCAGCCCGGAAGGAGGGAATAATCAGCCCCAGCATTTT.

CDR3 nucleotide sequence: TGTGCCAGCAGCTCTACCCCGGGACTTGGCGGCAATGAGCAGTTCTTC. Translation gives CASSSTPGLGGNEQFF. The rearrangement links TRBV7-3 to TRBJ2-1; maybe TRBD2 (6 bases). CDR1 is SGHTA and CDR2 is FQGTGA in the germline V gene. Trimming took 4 bases from V and 6 from J, leaving 19 bases between them. The CDR3 spans 16 residues.

This clone was detected only once. This rearrangement joins TRBV9 to TRBJ1-2; perhaps TRBD1 as D (5 bases). This CDR3 has 14 residues. Germline CDR1 is SGDLS and CDR2 is YYNGEE. V was shortened by 0 bases and J by 8 bases, with 14 bases between the two germline ends. Written as DNA, the CDR3 is TGTGCCAGCAGCGTAGGGGGACTTTCTGGGGGCTACACCTTC. Residues: CASSVGGLSGGYTF.

The rearrangement joins TRBV5-1 to TRBJ2-5, with TRBD1 as a possible D gene (6 bases). The V gene's germline CDR1 is SGHRS and CDR2 YFSETQ. The germline V and J ends were trimmed by 0 bases and 4 bases, with 16 bases remaining between them. The CDR3 is made up of 16 amino acids. CDR3: CASSLDWGPSGETQYF. The CDR3 DNA is TGCGCCAGCAGCTTGGATTGGGGGCCTTCGGGAGAGACCCAGTACTTC.

The chain uses TRBV7-3 and TRBJ2-7; 8 bases agree with TRBD2. With 2 bases clipped from V and 4 bases from J, the junction kept 7 bases outside the gene matches. The V gene's germline CDR1 is SGHTA and CDR2 FQGTGA. This CDR3 spans 15 amino acids. The DNA for the CDR3 is TGTGCCAGCAGCTTACGCGGGACTAGATCATACGAGCAGTACTTC. Amino acids: CASSLRGTRSYEQYF.

This clone was picked up one time. This rearrangement joins TRBV11-2 to TRBJ1-1; TRBD1 matches at 9 bases. CDR3 length: 17 residues. After removal of 5 bases from V and 6 bases from J, the junction contained 16 bases not matched to a gene. Germline assignment: CDR1 SGHAT and CDR2 FQNNGV. The CDR3 bases are TGTGCCAGCAGCCCTTCACCCGACCACAGGGGGCAACCTGAAGCTTTCTTT. Translation gives CASSPSPDHRGQPEAFF. The complete variable domain, with remaining parts taken from reference TRBV11-2 and TRBJ1-1, reads EAGVAQSPRYKIIEKRQSVAFWCNPISGHATLYWYQQILGQGPKLLIQFQNNGVVDDSQLPKDRFSAERLKGVDSTLKIQPAKLEDSAVYLCASSPSPDHRGQPEAFFGQGTRLTVV.

The chain links TRBV27 to TRBJ1-2, with unresolved D. Trimming cost V 6 bases and J 4 bases, with 12 bases left between them. Germline V gives CDR1 MNHEY, CDR2 SMNVEV (reference sequence). The CDR3 is 13 amino acids. The CDR3 here is CASSLGSFYGYTF. CDR3 coding DNA: TGTGCCAGCAGCCTCGGTTCCTTCTATGGCTACACCTTC.

This clone was counted only a few times. The J gene is TRBJ1-1, the V gene TRBV7-6; 7 nucleotides agree with TRBD1. The germline CDR1 and CDR2 sequences are SGHVS and FNYEAQ. The CDR3 loop spans 15 amino acids. V lost 1 base and J lost 2; bases outside the gene matches: 4. In DNA, the CDR3 is TGTGCCAGCAGCTTAGGGAACAGGGGAAACACTGAAGCTTTCTTT. Translating it yields CASSLGNRGNTEAFF.

The chain is built from TRBV9 and TRBJ1-4; 7 nucleotides line up with TRBD1. The length of the CDR3 is 14 residues. CDR1 is SGDLS and CDR2 is YYNGEE in the germline V gene. The junction had 3 bases not matched to a gene; V was cut back by 3 bases and J by 4 bases. For the CDR3, the DNA is TGTGCCAGCAGCGCAGGGGGGAGTAATGAAAAACTGTTTTTT. Its translation: CASSAGGSNEKLFF.

V usage is TRBV27 and J usage is TRBJ1-4; possibly TRBD1 for D (5 bases). CDR3 length: 15 amino acids. The V end lost 2 bases, the J end lost 6 bases, and 13 bases lay between the germline ends. Germline loops: CDR1 MNHEY, CDR2 SMNVEV (reference sequence). The CDR3, as DNA: TGTGCCAGCAGTTTAATCAGGGCCCACGATGAAAAACTGTTTTTT. Amino acid sequence: CASSLIRAHDEKLFF.

The chain employs TRBV27 and TRBJ2-1; 10 positions match TRBD2. This CDR3 has 14 residues. V lost 3 bases to trimming and J lost 9 bases; unmatched junction nucleotides: 5. The germline gives CDR1 MNHEY, CDR2 SMNVEV (reference sequence). The CDR3 loop reads CASSLKREGAEQFF. The CDR3 DNA sequence: TGTGCCAGCAGTTTGAAGCGGGAGGGGGCTGAGCAGTTCTTC.

This clone has only one observation. The chain links TRBV18 to TRBJ1-1; 11 bases are a match to TRBD1. The V gene end was trimmed by 4 bases and the J gene end by 4 bases; junction bases not matched to a gene: 8. The CDR3 runs 16 residues. Germline V gene data show CDR1 as KGHSH and CDR2 as LQKENI. The CDR3, as DNA: TGTGCCAGCTCACTATTTCGGGACAGGGGGACCACTGAAGCTTTCTTT. This gives the protein CASSLFRDRGTTEAFF.

This clone was observed a few times. This same CDR3 is encoded by further DNA sequences in the sample. This chain uses TRBV28 with TRBJ2-7, with D tentatively TRBD1 (6 bases). V gave up 6 bases and J gave up 4 bases, with 10 bases separating them. CDR1 is MDHEN, CDR2 SYDVKM, per germline. The CDR3 has 12 amino acids. For the CDR3, the DNA is TGTGCCAGCAGCCTGACAGGATACGAGCAGTACTTC. Translating it yields CASSLTGYEQYF. The whole variable domain, filled in from reference TRBV28 and TRBJ2-7, reads DVKVTQSSRYLVKRTGEKVFLECVQDMDHENMFWYRQDPGLGLRLIYFSYDVKMKEKGDIPEGYSVSREKKERFSLILESASTNQTSMYLCASSLTGYEQYFGPGTRLTVT.